The 16 T cell receptor beta chains below were found in one sample sequenced in a study of identical twins. Each CDR3 protein is one row after TCRdb ran MiXCR on the 5' RACE reads. The profile shows 200,000 to 300,000 distinct CDR3 sequences, 7.5% of them singletons. These data were also filed under a second study, of yellow fever vaccine responses in identical twins.

Sequenced: CD8+ T cells sorted from blood. Source of these receptors: a woman between 18 and 29 years old in good health.

The chain joins TRBV4-1 to TRBJ2-5; 8 bases match TRBD2. There are 15 residues in the CDR3. Losses at the gene ends were 1 base for V and 5 bases for J; bases not matched to a gene: 6. The germline V gene encodes CDR1 MGHRA and CDR2 YSYEKL. CDR3 protein: CASSQVPGGLETQYF. The DNA of the CDR3 is TGCGCCAGCAGCCAAGTGCCGGGGGGGCTTGAGACCCAGTACTTC.

In this sample, this clonotype turned up many times. The gene calls are TRBV4-1 and TRBJ1-1; D is possibly TRBD1 (5 bases). V was shortened by 3 bases and J by 1 base, with 9 bases between the two germline ends. CDR1 and CDR2 from the germline V gene are MGHRA and YSYEKL. This CDR3 has 14 amino acids. CDR3 bases: TGCGCCAGCAGCCATGGGCAGGGGAACACTGAAGCTTTCTTT. The encoded protein is CASSHGQGNTEAFF.

The V and J genes are TRBV28 and TRBJ1-6; a possible D gene is TRBD1 (6 bases). V lost 3 bases, J lost 9 bases, and 12 bases lay in between. The CDR3 contains 14 residues. Per the germline V gene, CDR1 is MDHEN and CDR2 is SYDVKM. This chain's CDR3 is CASSFWTEGSPLHF. CDR3 coding DNA: TGTGCCAGCAGTTTCTGGACAGAAGGTTCACCCCTCCACTTT.

This clonotype was seen ten or more times. The chain carries TRBV5-6 and TRBJ2-1, with D possibly being TRBD1 or TRBD2 (5 bases each). V was trimmed by 4 bases and J by 3 bases, leaving 11 bases between them. CDR3 size: 14 residues. Germline V gene lookup returns CDR1 SGHDT and CDR2 YYEEEE. Here the CDR3 reads CASSPGDLYNEQFF. CDR3 DNA sequence: TGTGCCAGCAGCCCCGGGGACCTCTACAATGAGCAGTTCTTC.

A single count supports this clonotype. The chain uses TRBV3-1 and TRBJ2-7, with D possibly being TRBD1 (5 bases). The length of the CDR3 is 14 residues. Germline lookup yields CDR1 LGHDT and CDR2 YNNKEL (reference sequence). Between the trimmed V and J ends, which lost 4 bases and 4 bases, there was a span of 14 bases. The CDR3: CASSRARSGYEQYF. The CDR3 DNA reads TGTGCCAGCAGCCGGGCACGGTCAGGGTACGAGCAGTACTTC.

The sample holds many counts of this clonotype. V and J are TRBV6-2 or TRBV6-3 and TRBJ2-2, with 7 nucleotides matching TRBD1. With V trimmed by 3 bases and J by 4 bases, 8 bases remained unmatched. Germline assignment: CDR1 MNHEY and CDR2 SVGEGT. The CDR3 extends over 16 amino acids. The CDR3 nucleotides are TGTGCCAGCAGTTATATGCCAGGGGGTCGCACCGGGGAGCTGTTTTTT. Translation gives CASSYMPGGRTGELFF.

This clonotype has just a few counts. The CDR3 region has the DNA TGTGCCAGCAGCTCTTCGGGTCTTTCTTACGAGCAGTACGTC. Protein: CASSSSGLSYEQYV. The J gene is TRBJ2-7, the V gene TRBV7-9; D unresolved. Trimming cost V 4 bases and J 4 bases, with 14 bases left between them. The CDR3 has 14 amino acids. Germline V CDR1 and CDR2: SEHNR, FQNEAQ (reference sequence).

The chain carries TRBV2 and TRBJ2-1; perhaps TRBD1 as D (5 bases). CDR1 and CDR2 (germline): SNHLY, FYNNEI. Trimming removed 2 bases at V and 8 bases at J, with 16 bases between. The CDR3 covers 15 residues. The CDR3 loop is CASSEMRLGADEQFF. The DNA for the CDR3 is TGTGCCAGCAGTGAAATGCGGCTAGGGGCAGATGAGCAGTTCTTC.

This clonotype appeared a few times. The rearrangement links TRBV28 to TRBJ1-3; no clear D. Germline V gives CDR1 MDHEN, CDR2 SYDVKM. There are 18 residues in the CDR3. V lost 5 bases to trimming and J lost 0 bases, with 20 bases between them. DNA for the CDR3: TGTGCCAGCAGTCGTCCGGACCGGATTGTAACCTCTGGAAACACCATATATTTT. Translation: CASSRPDRIVTSGNTIYF.

In this sample, this clonotype turned up a few times. V and J are TRBV6-6 and TRBJ2-7; 7 nucleotides agree with TRBD2. CDR1 and CDR2 from the germline V gene are MNHNY and SVGAGI (reference sequence). There are 12 residues in the CDR3. The V and J ends lost 2 bases and 7 bases, in that order; junction bases with no gene match: 2. The CDR3 is CASSYGSGEQYV. In nucleotides, the CDR3 is TGTGCCAGCAGTTACGGTAGCGGGGAGCAGTACGTC.

This clonotype was seen at least ten times. The J gene is TRBJ2-3, the V gene TRBV5-5; 7 positions agree with TRBD2. With 9 bases clipped from V and 0 bases from J, the junction kept 7 bases outside the gene matches. The V gene's germline CDR1 is SGHKS and CDR2 YYEKEE (reference sequence). The CDR3 has 14 residues. The CDR3 DNA follows: TGTGCCATCCCGGGACTAACTAGCACAGATACGCAGTATTTT. Amino acids: CAIPGLTSTDTQYF.

This clonotype was seen at least ten times. This sequence joins TRBV6-1 and TRBJ2-1; 9 bases are shared with TRBD1. V lost 6 bases, J lost 3 bases, and 6 bases stayed unmatched. The CDR3 consists of 15 residues. In germline, CDR1 is MNHNS, CDR2 SASEGT. The CDR3 region has the DNA TGTGCCAGCAGCCAGACAGGGGGTAACTACAATGAGCAGTTCTTC. It is translated as CASSQTGGNYNEQFF.

The J gene is TRBJ1-6, the V gene TRBV13, with TRBD1 matching over 8 bases. The CDR3 has 14 residues. CDR1 PRHDT and CDR2 FYEKMQ come from the germline V gene (reference sequence). V trimming: 4 bases; J trimming: 9 bases; junction bases outside the gene matches: 5. The CDR3 DNA is TGTGCCAGCAGCTCGACAGGGGTCGGTTCACCCCTCCACTTT. Translated: CASSSTGVGSPLHF.

This chain links TRBV20-1 with TRBJ2-5; D is possibly TRBD1 or TRBD2 (5 bases each). The germline V gene encodes CDR1 DFQATT and CDR2 SNEGSKA (reference sequence). This CDR3 contains 14 residues. The V end was cut by 1 base, the J end by 2 bases, with 11 bases between. The CDR3 protein is CSARAGTSQETQYF. The CDR3 nucleotides are TGCAGTGCTAGAGCGGGGACCTCGCAAGAGACCCAGTACTTC.

The rearrangement joins TRBV20-1 to TRBJ2-2; D is unclear. Trimming took off 0 bases at V and 6 bases at J, with 14 bases between the two ends. The CDR3 is made up of 15 amino acids. CDR1 is DFQATT and CDR2 is SNEGSKA in the germline V gene (reference sequence). As DNA, the CDR3 is TGCAGTGCTAGAGATGAGCTTTGGGCCCCCGGGGAGCTGTTTTTT. Its protein product is CSARDELWAPGELFF.

The chain has TRBV7-8 and TRBJ2-7; TRBD2 aligns across 7 bases. Germline assignment: CDR1 SGHVS and CDR2 FQNEAQ. With V trimmed by 3 bases and J by 0 bases, 5 bases remained unmatched. The CDR3 extends over 15 amino acids. The CDR3 region is CASSFSGKGSYEQYF. CDR3 bases: TGTGCCAGCAGCTTCAGCGGGAAAGGCTCCTACGAGCAGTACTTC.